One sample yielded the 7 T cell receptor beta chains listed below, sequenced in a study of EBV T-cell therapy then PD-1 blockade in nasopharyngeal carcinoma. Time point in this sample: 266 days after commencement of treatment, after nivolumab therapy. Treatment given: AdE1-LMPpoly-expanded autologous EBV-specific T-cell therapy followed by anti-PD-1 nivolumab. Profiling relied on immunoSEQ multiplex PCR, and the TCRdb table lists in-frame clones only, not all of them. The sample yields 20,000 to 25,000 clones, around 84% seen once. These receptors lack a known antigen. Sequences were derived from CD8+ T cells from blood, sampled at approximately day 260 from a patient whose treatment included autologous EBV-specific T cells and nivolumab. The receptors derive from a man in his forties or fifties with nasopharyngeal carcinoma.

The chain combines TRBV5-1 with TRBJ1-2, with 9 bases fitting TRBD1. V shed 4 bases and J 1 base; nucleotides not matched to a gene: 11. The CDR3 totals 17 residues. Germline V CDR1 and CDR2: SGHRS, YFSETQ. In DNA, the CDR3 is TGCGCCAGCAGCCGGGGACGGGACAGGGATATTAACTATGGCTACACCTTC. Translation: CASSRGRDRDINYGYTF.

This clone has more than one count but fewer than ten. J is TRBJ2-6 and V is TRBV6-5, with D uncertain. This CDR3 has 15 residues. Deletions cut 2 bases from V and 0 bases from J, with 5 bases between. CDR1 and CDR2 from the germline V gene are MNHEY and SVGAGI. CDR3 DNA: TGTGCCAGCAGTTACGATGACTCTGGGGCCAACGTCCTGACTTTC. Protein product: CASSYDDSGANVLTF.

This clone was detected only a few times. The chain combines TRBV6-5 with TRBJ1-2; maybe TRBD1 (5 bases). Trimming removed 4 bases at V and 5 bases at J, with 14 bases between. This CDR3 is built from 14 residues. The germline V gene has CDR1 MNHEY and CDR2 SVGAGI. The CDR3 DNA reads TGTGCCAGCAGTTCGGAGGGACCTGGTTATGGCTACACCTTC. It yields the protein CASSSEGPGYGYTF.

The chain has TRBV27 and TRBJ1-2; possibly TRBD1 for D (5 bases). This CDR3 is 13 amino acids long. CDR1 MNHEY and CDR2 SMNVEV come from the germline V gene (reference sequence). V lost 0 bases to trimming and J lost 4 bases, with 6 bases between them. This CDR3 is CASSLSDSYGYTF. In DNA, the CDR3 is TGTGCCAGCAGTTTATCAGACAGCTATGGCTACACCTTC.

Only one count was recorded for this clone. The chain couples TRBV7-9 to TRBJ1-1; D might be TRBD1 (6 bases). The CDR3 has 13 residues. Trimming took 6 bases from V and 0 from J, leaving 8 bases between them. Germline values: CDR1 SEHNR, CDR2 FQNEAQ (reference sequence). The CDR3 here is CASSRTVNTEAFF. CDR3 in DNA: TGTGCCAGCAGTCGGACAGTGAACACTGAAGCTTTCTTT.

CDR3 loop: CASKRGQGSWNQPQHF. The CDR3 bases are TGTGCCAGCAAAAGAGGACAGGGGAGTTGGAATCAGCCCCAGCATTTT. The rearrangement joins TRBV27 to TRBJ1-5, with 9 nucleotides matching TRBD1. V gave up 7 bases and J gave up 4 bases; unmatched junction bases: 11. The CDR3 has 16 residues. Germline V lookup: CDR1 MNHEY, CDR2 SMNVEV (reference sequence).

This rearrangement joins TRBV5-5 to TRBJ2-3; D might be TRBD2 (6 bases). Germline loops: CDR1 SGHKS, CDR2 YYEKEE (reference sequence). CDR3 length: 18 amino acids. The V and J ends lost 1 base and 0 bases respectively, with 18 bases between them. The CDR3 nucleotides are TGTGCCAGCAGCTTGATCCACTTACGGGGGAGTAGCACAGATACGCAGTATTTT. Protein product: CASSLIHLRGSSTDTQYF. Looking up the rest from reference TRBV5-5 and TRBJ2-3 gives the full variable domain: DAGVTQSPTHLIKTRGQQVTLRCSPISGHKSVSWYQQVLGQGPQFIFQYYEKEERGRGNFPDRFSARQFPNYSSELNVNALLLGDSALYLCASSLIHLRGSSTDTQYFGPGTRLTVL.